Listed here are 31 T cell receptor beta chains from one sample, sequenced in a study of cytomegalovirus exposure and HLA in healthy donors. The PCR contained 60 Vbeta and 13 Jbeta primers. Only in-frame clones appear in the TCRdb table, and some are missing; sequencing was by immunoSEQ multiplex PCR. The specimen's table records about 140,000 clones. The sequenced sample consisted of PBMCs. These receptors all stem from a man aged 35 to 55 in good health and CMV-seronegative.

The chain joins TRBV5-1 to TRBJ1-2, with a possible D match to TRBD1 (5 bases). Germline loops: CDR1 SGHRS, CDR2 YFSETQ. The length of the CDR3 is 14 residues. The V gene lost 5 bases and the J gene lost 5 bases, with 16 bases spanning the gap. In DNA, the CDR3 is TGCGCCAGCAGTCCGGCAGGGAACGTATATGGCTACACCTTC. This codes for CASSPAGNVYGYTF.

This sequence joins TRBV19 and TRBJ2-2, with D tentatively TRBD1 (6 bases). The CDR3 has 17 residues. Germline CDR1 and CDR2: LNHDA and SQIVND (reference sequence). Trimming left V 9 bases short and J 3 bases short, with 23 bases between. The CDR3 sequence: CASHTLGALRDTGELFF. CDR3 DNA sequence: TGTGCCAGCCATACTCTGGGGGCCCTTCGAGACACCGGGGAGCTGTTTTTT. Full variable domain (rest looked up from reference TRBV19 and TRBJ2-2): DGGITQSPKYLFRKEGQNVTLSCEQNLNHDAMYWYRQDPGQGLRLIYYSQIVNDFQKGDIAEGYSVSREKKESFPLTVTSAQKNPTAFYLCASHTLGALRDTGELFFGEGSRLTVL.

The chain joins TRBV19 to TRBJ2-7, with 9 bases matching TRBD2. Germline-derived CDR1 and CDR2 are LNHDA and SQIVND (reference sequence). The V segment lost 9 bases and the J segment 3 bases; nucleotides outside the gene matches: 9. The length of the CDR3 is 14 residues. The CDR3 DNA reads TGTGCCAGCTCCCCGGAACTAGCGGGCTACGAGCAGTACTTC. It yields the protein CASSPELAGYEQYF.

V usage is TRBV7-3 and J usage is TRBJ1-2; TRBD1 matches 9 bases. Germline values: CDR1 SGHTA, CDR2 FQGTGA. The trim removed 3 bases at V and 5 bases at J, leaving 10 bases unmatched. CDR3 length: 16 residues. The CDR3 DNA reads TGTGCCAGCAGCTTGATCTGGGACAGGGTCGGGTATGGCTACACCTTC. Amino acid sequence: CASSLIWDRVGYGYTF.

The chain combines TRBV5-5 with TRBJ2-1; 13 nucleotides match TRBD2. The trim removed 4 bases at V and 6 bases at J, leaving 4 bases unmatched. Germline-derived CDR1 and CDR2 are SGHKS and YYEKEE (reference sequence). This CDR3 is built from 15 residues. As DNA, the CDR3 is TGTGCCAGCAGCAGACTAGCGGGGGGTCCCAATGAGCAGTTCTTC. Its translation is CASSRLAGGPNEQFF.

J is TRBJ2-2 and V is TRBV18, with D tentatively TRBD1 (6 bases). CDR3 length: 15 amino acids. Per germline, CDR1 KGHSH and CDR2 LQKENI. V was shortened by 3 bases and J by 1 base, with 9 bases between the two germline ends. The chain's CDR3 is CASSPRTVNTGELFF. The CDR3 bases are TGTGCCAGCTCACCGAGGACAGTGAACACCGGGGAGCTGTTTTTT.

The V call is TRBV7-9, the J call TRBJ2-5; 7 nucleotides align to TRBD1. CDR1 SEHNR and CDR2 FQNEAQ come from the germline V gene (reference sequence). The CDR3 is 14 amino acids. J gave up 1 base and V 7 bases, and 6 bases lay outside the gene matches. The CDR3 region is CASIKDRSQETQYF. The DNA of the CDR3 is TGTGCCAGCATCAAGGACAGGTCCCAAGAGACCCAGTACTTC.

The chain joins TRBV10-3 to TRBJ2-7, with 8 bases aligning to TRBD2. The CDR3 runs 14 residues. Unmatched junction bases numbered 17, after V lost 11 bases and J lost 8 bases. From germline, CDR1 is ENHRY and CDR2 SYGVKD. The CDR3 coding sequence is TGTGCCTCCTCCGATCTAGGGACTAGGTTTAAGCAGTACTTC. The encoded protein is CASSDLGTRFKQYF.

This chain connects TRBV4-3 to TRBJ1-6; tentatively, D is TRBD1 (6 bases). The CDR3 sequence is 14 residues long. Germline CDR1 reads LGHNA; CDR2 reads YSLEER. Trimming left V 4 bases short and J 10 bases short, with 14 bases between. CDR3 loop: CASSRRKGESPLHF. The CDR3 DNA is TGCGCCAGCAGCCGGAGGAAGGGGGAGTCACCCCTCCACTTT.

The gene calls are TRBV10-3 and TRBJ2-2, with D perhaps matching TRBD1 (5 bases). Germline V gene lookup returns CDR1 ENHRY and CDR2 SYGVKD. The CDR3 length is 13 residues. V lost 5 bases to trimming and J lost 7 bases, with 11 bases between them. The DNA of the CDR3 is TGTGCCATCAGTCTACAGGTTGGCGGGGAGCTGTTTTTT. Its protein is CAISLQVGGELFF.

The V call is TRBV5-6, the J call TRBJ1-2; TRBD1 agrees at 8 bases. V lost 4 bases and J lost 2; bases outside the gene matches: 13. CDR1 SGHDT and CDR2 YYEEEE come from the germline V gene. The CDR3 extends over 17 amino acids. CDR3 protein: CASSKTTGTGLNYGYTF. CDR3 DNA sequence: TGTGCCAGCAGCAAAACTACCGGGACAGGCCTAAACTATGGCTACACCTTC.

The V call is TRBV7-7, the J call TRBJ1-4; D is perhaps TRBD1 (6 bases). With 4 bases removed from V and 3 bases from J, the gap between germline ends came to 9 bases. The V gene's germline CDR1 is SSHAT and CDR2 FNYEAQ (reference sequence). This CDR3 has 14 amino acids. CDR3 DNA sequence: TGTGCCAGCAGCTATGGACAGCCTAATGAAAAACTGTTTTTT. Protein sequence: CASSYGQPNEKLFF.

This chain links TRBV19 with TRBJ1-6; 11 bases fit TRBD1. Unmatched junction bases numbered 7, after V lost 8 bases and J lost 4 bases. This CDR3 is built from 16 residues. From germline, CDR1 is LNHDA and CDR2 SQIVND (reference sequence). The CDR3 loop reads CASGQGAPGYNSPLHF. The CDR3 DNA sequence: TGTGCCAGTGGACAGGGGGCGCCGGGTTATAATTCACCCCTCCACTTT.

The CDR3 sequence is CASSSPAGGNNSPLHF. Here the CDR3 DNA reads TGCGCCAGCAGCTCACCGGCAGGGGGAAATAATTCACCCCTCCACTTT. This chain uses TRBV5-1 with TRBJ1-6; the match to TRBD1 covers 7 bases. Germline trimming cut 3 bases from V and 5 bases from J; bases unmatched to any gene: 8. CDR3 length equals 16 residues. CDR1 SGHRS and CDR2 YFSETQ come from the germline V gene.

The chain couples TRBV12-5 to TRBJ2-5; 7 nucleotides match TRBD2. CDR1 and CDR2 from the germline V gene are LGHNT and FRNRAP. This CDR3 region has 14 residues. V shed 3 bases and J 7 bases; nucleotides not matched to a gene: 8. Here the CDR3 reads CASGLEGPGGTQYF. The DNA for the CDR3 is TGTGCTAGTGGTTTAGAGGGGCCGGGGGGGACCCAGTACTTC.

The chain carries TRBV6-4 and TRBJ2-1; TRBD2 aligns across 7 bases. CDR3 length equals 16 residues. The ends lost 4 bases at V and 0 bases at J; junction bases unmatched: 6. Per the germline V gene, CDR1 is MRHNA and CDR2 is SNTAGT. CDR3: CASSGEAGSSYNEQFF. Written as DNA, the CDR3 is TGTGCCAGCAGTGGGGAAGCGGGGAGCTCCTACAATGAGCAGTTCTTC.

DNA for the CDR3: TGTGCCAGTACCCGTGGGCCCCTGTACCCCTACGAGCAGTACTTC. Its translation is CASTRGPLYPYEQYF. The chain uses TRBV19 and TRBJ2-7; D is uncertain. The ends were cut back, 7 bases at V and 2 bases at J, with 18 bases in the middle. In germline, CDR1 is LNHDA, CDR2 SQIVND (reference sequence). CDR3 length: 15 amino acids. The full variable domain, rest sourced from reference TRBV19 and TRBJ2-7, is DGGITQSPKYLFRKEGQNVTLSCEQNLNHDAMYWYRQDPGQGLRLIYYSQIVNDFQKGDIAEGYSVSREKKESFPLTVTSAQKNPTAFYLCASTRGPLYPYEQYFGPGTRLTVT.

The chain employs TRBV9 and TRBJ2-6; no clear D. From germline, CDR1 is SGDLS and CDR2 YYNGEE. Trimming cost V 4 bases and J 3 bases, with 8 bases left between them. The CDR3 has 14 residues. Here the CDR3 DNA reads TGTGCCAGCAGCTTCGGTGGTGGGGCCAACGTCCTGACTTTC. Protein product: CASSFGGGANVLTF.

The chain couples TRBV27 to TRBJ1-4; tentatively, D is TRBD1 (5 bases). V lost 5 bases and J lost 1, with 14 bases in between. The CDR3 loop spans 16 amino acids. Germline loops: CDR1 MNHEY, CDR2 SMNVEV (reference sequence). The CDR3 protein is CASSLQGGVTNEKLFF. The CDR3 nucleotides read TGTGCCAGCAGTCTCCAGGGAGGCGTAACTAATGAAAAACTGTTTTTT.

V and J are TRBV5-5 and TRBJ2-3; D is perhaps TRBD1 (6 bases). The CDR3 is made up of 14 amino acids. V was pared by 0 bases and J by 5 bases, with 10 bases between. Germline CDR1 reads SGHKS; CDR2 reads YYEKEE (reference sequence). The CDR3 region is CASSLDPQGDTQYF. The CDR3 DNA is TGTGCCAGCAGCTTGGACCCACAGGGAGATACGCAGTATTTT. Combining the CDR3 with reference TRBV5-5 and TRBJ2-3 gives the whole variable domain DAGVTQSPTHLIKTRGQQVTLRCSPISGHKSVSWYQQVLGQGPQFIFQYYEKEERGRGNFPDRFSARQFPNYSSELNVNALLLGDSALYLCASSLDPQGDTQYFGPGTRLTVL.

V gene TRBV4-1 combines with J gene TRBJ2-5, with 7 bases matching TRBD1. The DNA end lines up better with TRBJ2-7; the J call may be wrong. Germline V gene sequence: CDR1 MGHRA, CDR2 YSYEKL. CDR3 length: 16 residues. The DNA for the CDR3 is TGCGCCAGCAGCCAAGGAGCGACAGGGTTCTCCTACGAGCAGTACTTC. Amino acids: CASSQGATGFSYEQYF.

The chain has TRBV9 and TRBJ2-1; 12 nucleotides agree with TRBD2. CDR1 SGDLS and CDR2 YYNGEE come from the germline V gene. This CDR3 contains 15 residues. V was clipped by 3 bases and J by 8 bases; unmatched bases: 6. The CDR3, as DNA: TGTGCCAGCAGCGACACTAGCGGGGGGTGGGATGAGCAGTTCTTC. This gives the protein CASSDTSGGWDEQFF.

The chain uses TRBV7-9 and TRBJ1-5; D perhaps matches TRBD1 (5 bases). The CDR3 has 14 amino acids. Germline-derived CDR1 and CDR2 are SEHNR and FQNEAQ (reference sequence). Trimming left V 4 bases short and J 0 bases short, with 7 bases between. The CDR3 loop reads CASSSDSSNQPQHF. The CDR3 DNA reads TGTGCCAGCAGCTCAGACAGTAGCAATCAGCCCCAGCATTTT. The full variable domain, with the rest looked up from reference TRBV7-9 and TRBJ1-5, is DTGVSQNPRHKITKRGQNVTFRCDPISEHNRLYWYRQTLGQGPEFLTYFQNEAQLEKSRLLSDRFSAERPKGSFSTLEIQRTEQGDSAMYLCASSSDSSNQPQHFGDGTRLSIL.

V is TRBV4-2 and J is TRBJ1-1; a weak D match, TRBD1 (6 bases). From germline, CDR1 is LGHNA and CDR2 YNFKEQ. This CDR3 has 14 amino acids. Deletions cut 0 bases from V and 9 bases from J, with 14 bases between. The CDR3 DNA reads TGTGCCAGCAGCCAAGAAGCTACAGGGTGGAAAGCTTTCTTT. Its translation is CASSQEATGWKAFF.

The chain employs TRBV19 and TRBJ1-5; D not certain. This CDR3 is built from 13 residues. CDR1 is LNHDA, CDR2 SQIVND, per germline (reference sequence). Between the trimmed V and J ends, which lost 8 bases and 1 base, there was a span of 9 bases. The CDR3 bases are TGTGCCAGTGCGGAGGACAGCAATCAGCCCCAGCATTTT. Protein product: CASAEDSNQPQHF. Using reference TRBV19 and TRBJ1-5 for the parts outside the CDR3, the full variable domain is DGGITQSPKYLFRKEGQNVTLSCEQNLNHDAMYWYRQDPGQGLRLIYYSQIVNDFQKGDIAEGYSVSREKKESFPLTVTSAQKNPTAFYLCASAEDSNQPQHFGDGTRLSIL.

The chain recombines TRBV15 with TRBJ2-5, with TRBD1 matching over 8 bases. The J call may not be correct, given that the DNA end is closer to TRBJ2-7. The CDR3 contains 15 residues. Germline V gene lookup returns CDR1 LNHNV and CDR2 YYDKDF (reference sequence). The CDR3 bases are TGTGCCACCAGCAGAGAGAGACAGGGGACCTACGAGCAGTACTTC. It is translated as CATSRERQGTYEQYF.

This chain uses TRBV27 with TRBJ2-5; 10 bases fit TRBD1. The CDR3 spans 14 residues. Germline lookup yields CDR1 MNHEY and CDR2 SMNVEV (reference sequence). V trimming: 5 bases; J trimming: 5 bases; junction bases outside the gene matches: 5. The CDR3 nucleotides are TGTGCCAGCAGTGTGACAGGGGGCTGGGAGACCCAGTACTTC. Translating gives CASSVTGGWETQYF.

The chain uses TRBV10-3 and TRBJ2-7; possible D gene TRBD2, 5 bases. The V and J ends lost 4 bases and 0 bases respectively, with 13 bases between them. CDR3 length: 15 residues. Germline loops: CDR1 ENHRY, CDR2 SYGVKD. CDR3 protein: CAISGGLTSSYEQYF. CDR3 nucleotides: TGTGCCATCAGTGGAGGACTTACGAGCTCCTACGAGCAGTACTTC.

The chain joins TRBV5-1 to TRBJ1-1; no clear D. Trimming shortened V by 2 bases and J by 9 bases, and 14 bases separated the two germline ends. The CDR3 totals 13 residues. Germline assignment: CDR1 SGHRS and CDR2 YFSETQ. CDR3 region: CASSLDTGRQAFF. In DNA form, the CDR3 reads TGCGCCAGCAGCTTAGATACCGGCAGGCAAGCTTTCTTT.

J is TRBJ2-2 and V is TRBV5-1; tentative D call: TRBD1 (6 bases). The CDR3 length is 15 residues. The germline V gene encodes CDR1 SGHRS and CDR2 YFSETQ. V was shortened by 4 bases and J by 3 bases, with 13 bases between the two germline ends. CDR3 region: CASSQDSLYTGELFF. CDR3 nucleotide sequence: TGCGCCAGCAGCCAGGACAGCTTATACACCGGGGAGCTGTTTTTT.

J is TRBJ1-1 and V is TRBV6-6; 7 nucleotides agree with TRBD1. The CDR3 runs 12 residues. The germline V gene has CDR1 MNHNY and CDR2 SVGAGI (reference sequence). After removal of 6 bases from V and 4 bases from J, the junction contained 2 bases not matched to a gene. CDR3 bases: TGTGCCAGCAGGGACAGGCCCACTGAAGCTTTCTTT. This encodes CASRDRPTEAFF.